The clone carrying this TCR beta chain occurred a few times. The sample originates from a study of T cells in Graves' hyperthyroidism and ophthalmopathy. TCR beta CDR3 region amplification was performed from RNA transcripts. Carried out on the TCR CDR3, a first-round RT-PCR used the HTBI primer set. TCRdb re-called the multiplex PCR reads with MiXCR, one entry per CDR3 protein. Of a few hundred thousand distinct CDR3 sequences listed, less than 15% are singletons. The ends lost 0 bases at V and 6 bases at J; junction bases unmatched: 13. Looked up from germline, CDR1 is SGHKS and CDR2 is YYEKEE (reference sequence). There are 18 residues in the CDR3.

The chain carries TRBV5-5 and TRBJ2-3; TRBD2 aligns across 10 bases. Input material: blood. This TCR was recovered from a young man with Graves' hyperthyroidism that later progressed to Graves' ophthalmopathy. The CDR3 here is CASSLAGPSGGLGDTQYF. The CDR3 nucleotides are TGTGCCAGCAGCTTGGCCGGGCCTAGCGGGGGCCTAGGGGATACGCAGTATTTT.